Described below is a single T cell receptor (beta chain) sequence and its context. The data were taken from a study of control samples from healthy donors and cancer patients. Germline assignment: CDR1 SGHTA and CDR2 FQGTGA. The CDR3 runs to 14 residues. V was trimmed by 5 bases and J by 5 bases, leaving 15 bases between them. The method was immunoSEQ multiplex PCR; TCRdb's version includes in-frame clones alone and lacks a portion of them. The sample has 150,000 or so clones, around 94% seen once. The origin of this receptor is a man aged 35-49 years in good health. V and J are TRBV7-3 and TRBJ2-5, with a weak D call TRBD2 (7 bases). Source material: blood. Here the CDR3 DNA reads TGTGCCAGCAGCCCAAACGGGGGGCGGGAGACCCAGTACTTC. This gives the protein CASSPNGGRETQYF.